The TCR beta chain described here comes from a study of early stage breast cancer tumors. At the level of the study: ER+/PR+/HER2- status applied to about 75% of the 16 invasive breast tumors. Invasive lobular carcinomas made up about 35% of the 12 ER+/PR+/HER2- tumors.

Method: immunoSEQ multiplex PCR; TCRdb's copy keeps in-frame clones and lacks some. The sample yields 25,000 to 30,000 clones, around 70% seen once. Concerning this clone: The antigen is undetermined.

The study's findings and limits: Tumors had roughly 2.5-fold higher T cell density and higher clonality than adjacent normal breast tissue.

Germline V gives CDR1 MNHEY, CDR2 SMNVEV (reference sequence). The CDR3 spans 17 residues. Trimming at V came to 2 bases and at J to 0 bases, leaving 9 bases not matched to a gene. The sequencing sample was made of blood. This clonotype originated in a person between 50 and 60 years old with breast cancer. The rearrangement joins TRBV27 to TRBJ2-7, with TRBD2 matching over 8 bases. CDR3 bases: TGTGCCAGCAGTTTAACCCCCCGGCTAGCGGGCTCCTACGAGCAGTACTTC. Its protein product is CASSLTPRLAGSYEQYF.